Sequencing of this T cell receptor (beta chain) was carried out in a study of T cells in localized non-small cell lung cancer (dated by TCRdb to about 2020). In the study overall: The study analyzed T cell repertoires of around 250 early-stage NSCLC patients, comparing tumors and uninvolved tumor-adjacent lungs. All 240 or so NSCLC patients in the cohort were treatment-naive and had localized lung tumors that were resected. A mean age of roughly 66 years was recorded for the NSCLC patients, of whom around 120 were male and some 100 were female.

In the case of this clone: The antigen it binds to is not known. Within one base of it there is no much larger clone, and no base qualities were kept.

Trimming removed 4 bases from V and 4 bases from J, leaving 13 bases between the germline ends. Including cysteine and phenylalanine, the CDR3 has 14 amino acids. The only DNA kept is the CDR3, 42 bases in frame from the first base. Per the germline V gene (reference sequence), MNHEY is the CDR1 and SMNVEV is the CDR2. Results and caveats for the whole study, not just this receptor: Longer overall survival was associated with higher blood T cell density, whereas shorter survival was associated with higher adjacent-lung clonality. Because multi-region tumor sequencing was not performed, intratumor heterogeneity could not be ruled out. The highest T cell clonality was observed in uninvolved tumor-adjacent lung, where clonality exceeded that of tumor, suggesting that antigenic responses were more focused in uninvolved tumor-adjacent lung. Because the study design was exploratory, TCR variables were selected using unadjusted p-values without false-discovery rate correction. A median of approximately 50 of the top 100 tumor clones turned up in the paired uninvolved adjacent lung, and under 30 of those clones also ranked among the top 100 of that same adjacent lung.

TCR beta CDR3 regions were sequenced from DNA using the immunoSEQ Assay. As for the original processing: To compute T cell density, TCR beta template counts were normalized to usable DNA, which was estimated by amplifying housekeeping genes. Richness was estimated with the preseqR package, extrapolating to 400,000 templates for PBMC samples and 120,000 templates for tissue samples. Clonality was taken to be one minus Pielou's evenness. Differential abundance testing on productive amino-acid clonotypes, with a minimum total count of 5 and an alpha of 0.1, was used to identify tissue-enriched TCRs. The Jaccard Index and the Morisita Overlap Index were used to measure repertoire overlap between compartments. TCR beta CDR3s were clustered by GLIPH together with public tetramer-defined viral CDR3s, and at least three viral sequences plus V-gene enrichment were required for viral motifs. TCRdb took this table from immuneACCESS and kept in-frame rearrangements with V and J called. Such tables lack part of the clones; where checked against another copy, unresolved V genes explain under half of the gap, and the rest is unexplained. Clone size and the V and J calls come from that table; the DNA yielded D and trimming. Across this sample there are roughly 30,000 clones, with around 90% seen only once. The ten most abundant clones make up over 10% of the sample.

At diagnosis, tumor, uninvolved tumor-adjacent lung and peripheral blood were collected and then preserved as a mix of FFPE and fresh-frozen material. Blood samples were analyzed as peripheral blood mononuclear cells for TCR repertoire profiling. The V gene is TRBV27 and the J gene is TRBJ1-1; matching of 6 bases hints at TRBD1 as the D gene. The sequence was collected from a female donor at least 60 years old with stage III squamous cell lung carcinoma. The source was peripheral blood, collected before any cancer treatment. The DNA is TGTGCCAGCAGTTCCTTAGGGGGGAGCACTGAAGCTTTCTTT. Translated, it gives CASSSLGGSTEAFF.